This TCR beta chain was recovered during a study of T cells after yellow fever vaccination. General study results and limits: Secondary responses were weaker yet peaked faster, day 5 versus 15. CD4 and CD8 compartments shared a small share of clonotypes, likely from convergent recombination.

The germline gives CDR1 SGHRS, CDR2 YFSETQ. The CDR3 is 18 residues long. V lost 4 bases and J lost 5; bases outside the gene matches: 11. This clonotype occurred a few times. Its specificity is not known. TCRdb ran MiXCR on the 5' RACE reads and lists one entry per CDR3 protein. The table has approximately 93,000 distinct CDR3 sequences, 5.8% seen once; the top ten hold roughly two fifths. Sequences were derived from CD8+ T cells sorted from PBMCs, sampled 10 days after the yellow fever booster vaccination. The chain couples TRBV5-1 to TRBJ2-2; 13 bases are a match to TRBD2. This clonotype was sampled from a man younger than 30 who received the YFV17D yellow fever vaccine. The CDR3 nucleotides are TGCGCCAGCAGCCCGGGACTAGCGGGGTCTAGAGGGACCGGGGAGCTGTTTTTT. Translation gives CASSPGLAGSRGTGELFF.